These T cell receptor beta chains were read from a single sample in a study of blood T cell repertoires in COVID-19. Assay: immunoSEQ multiplex PCR; the TCRdb copy retains only in-frame clones and omits some. The table lists approximately 190,000 clones, under 90% of them singletons, with 13% to 15% in the top ten. Sequencing was carried out using peripheral blood. The receptors shown here come from a man under 40 with active or convalescent COVID-19. The CDR3 runs from the conserved cysteine through the conserved F or W. The D gene is left open where the match is weak. Clone size is shown for a subset of rows, as once, few, many or a class of expanded clone.

TRBV14,TRBJ2-3,NA,NA,CASSQASLLMISRGTDTQYF,TGTGCCAGCAGCCAAGCCTCTCTTCTAATGATTAGCCGCGGAACAGATACGCAGTATTTT
TRBV6-5,TRBJ2-7,TRBD1,NA,CASSYSVQGVYEQYF,TGTGCCAGCAGTTACTCAGTACAGGGGGTTTACGAGCAGTACTTC
TRBV7-7,TRBJ2-7,TRBD1,NA,CASSLGPLTGGYEQYF,TGTGCTAGCAGCTTAGGCCCCCTGACAGGGGGCTACGAGCAGTACTTC
TRBV7-9,TRBJ1-4,NA,NA,CASSSSSAGWEEKLFF,TGTGCCAGCAGTTCATCTAGTGCCGGGTGGGAGGAAAAACTGTTTTTT
TRBV10-3,TRBJ1-1,TRBD1,NA,CAISDRDRGSMNTEAFF,TGTGCCATCAGTGACCGGGACAGGGGATCCATGAACACTGAAGCTTTCTTT
TRBV6-5,TRBJ2-5,NA,NA,CASREPGLWETQYF,TGTGCCAGCAGAGAGCCGGGACTCTGGGAGACCCAGTACTTC
TRBV4-1,TRBJ1-1,NA,NA,CASSQGWGVGSAYEAFF,TGCGCCAGCAGCCAAGGTTGGGGGGTGGGCAGCGCCTATGAAGCTTTCTTT
TRBV6-1,TRBJ2-3,TRBD2,NA,CASSAQAGGGTDTQYF,TGTGCCAGCAGTGCCCAAGCGGGAGGAGGCACAGATACGCAGTATTTT
TRBV20-1,TRBJ1-4,NA,many,CSASGPGVATNEKLFF,TGCAGTGCTAGTGGGCCGGGAGTCGCGACTAATGAAAAACTGTTTTTT
TRBV28,TRBJ1-2,NA,once,CASSPSTPVGYGYTF,TGTGCCAGCAGTCCTTCTACCCCGGTCGGCTATGGCTACACCTTC
TRBV4-1,TRBJ2-7,TRBD2,NA,CASSQAGGIHEQYF,TGCGCCAGCAGCCAAGCGGGAGGAATCCACGAGCAGTACTTC
TRBV14,TRBJ2-3,NA,NA,CASSQGLSTDTQYF,TGTGCCAGCAGCCAAGGGTTGAGTACAGATACGCAGTATTTT
TRBV2,TRBJ1-1,NA,NA,CASSPGVGSGAFF,TGTGCCAGCAGTCCCGGGGTGGGGAGTGGAGCTTTCTTT
TRBV28,TRBJ1-5,TRBD1,once,CASSPRTGPYSNQPQHF,TGTGCCAGCAGTCCACGGACAGGGCCGTATAGCAATCAGCCCCAGCATTTT
TRBV5-4,TRBJ1-1,NA,NA,CASSFGRGKGTEAFF,TGTGCCAGCAGCTTCGGTCGGGGAAAGGGAACTGAAGCTTTCTTT
TRBV12-3/TRBV12-4,TRBJ1-1,NA,once,CASLKQGRAEAFF,TGTGCCAGCCTTAAACAGGGTAGGGCTGAAGCTTTCTTT
TRBV5-8,TRBJ2-1,NA,NA,CASSLGVTSYNEQFF,TGTGCCAGCAGCTTGGGAGTTACGTCGTACAATGAGCAGTTCTTC
TRBV7-2,TRBJ2-3,TRBD1,NA,CASSSQGALVDTQYF,TGTGCCAGCAGTTCACAGGGGGCTCTGGTAGATACGCAGTATTTT
TRBV19,TRBJ1-3,NA,once,CASSVPPLPGRFGNTIYF,TGTGCCAGTAGTGTACCCCCCTTACCAGGGCGGTTTGGAAACACCATATATTTT